This entry is about one T cell receptor beta chain. This CDR3 comprises 15 residues. CDR1 MNHNS and CDR2 SASEGT come from the germline V gene. The trim removed 5 bases at V and 0 bases at J, leaving 4 bases unmatched. Measured with immunoSEQ multiplex PCR; TCRdb has only the in-frame clones, and not every one. Among approximately 95,000 clones listed, about 95% were seen once. This entry comes from a study of technical replicates of blood from several donors. The clonotype was recovered from a human donor in good health. The chain recombines TRBV6-1 with TRBJ2-7, with 10 bases aligning to TRBD2. The specimen sequenced was T cells isolated from PBMCs. CDR3 bases: TGTGCCAGCAGTACGACTAGCGGGCACTCCTACGAGCAGTACTTC. Translated: CASSTTSGHSYEQYF.